The entry below describes one TCR beta chain. Its antigen remains unidentified. No clone much larger than this one lies a single base away; base qualities are absent. The donors were a few dozen Caucasian individuals from Russia, aged roughly 6 to 100 years, who were systemically healthy. About 9.8 milliliters of peripheral blood were drawn from each donor into EDTA-treated Vacutainer tubes. PBMCs were isolated by Ficoll-Paque density-gradient centrifugation, with at least 6 million obtained per sample. Trizol reagent was used to extract total RNA from the PBMCs, yielding at least 5.5 micrograms per sample. For every donor, an aliquot of PBMCs went through flow cytometry to measure the percentages of naive CD45RAhigh/CD27high T cells. The germline V gene (reference sequence) yields DFQATT for CDR1 and SNEGSKA for CDR2. V and J lose 2 bases and 6 bases, and a span of 7 bases separates them. Inclusive of the bounding cysteine and phenylalanine, the CDR3 is 11 residues long. The CDR3 DNA has 33 bases and is translated from base 1.

The library was made by 5' RACE. For sequencing, an Illumina HiSeq 2500 was employed. The second PCR ran for roughly 7 to 12 cycles and used a J-beta primer mix along with a sample-barcoded 5' primer. Each TCR beta cDNA molecule received a unique molecular identifier from a template-switch 5' adaptor carrying 12 random nucleotides. Each sample yielded at least 2.5 million CDR3-containing paired-end reads. The Mint cDNA synthesis kit, primed by a TRBC-specific oligonucleotide, was used to synthesize first-strand cDNA from all RNA. After uracil-DNA glycosylase treatment, a first 18-cycle PCR used universal primers M1SS and BC2_uni_R on all cDNA. Under the source paper's analysis protocol: Normalization of each sample was performed by random selection of 1 million high-quality reads, each carrying a distinct molecular identifier. Reads sharing molecular identifiers were discarded rather than binned into consensus sequences. MiTCR, with a Q25 quality threshold and the strictest error-elimination algorithm, was used for CDR3 identification, clonotype clustering and error correction. A nonparametric unseen species model with Euler transformation was used to estimate lower-bound total TCR beta diversity. TCRdb trimmed public reads at Q25 via fastp, called clones via MiXCR and kept in-frame beta chains. Rows merge per CDR3 protein into single entries with the most common DNA and genes. The V and J calls here are based on TCRdb, not the publication. For this sample the table gives approximately 1.5 million distinct CDR3 sequences, of which 42% were detected only once. Roughly 3.7% of the sample lies in the top ten.

The data originate from a study of blood T cells in healthy people across ages (dated by TCRdb to about 2015). For the study in its entirety: Template switching captured roughly one uniquely barcoded TCR beta cDNA molecule per two T cells in model experiments. To avoid experimental bias, donors of different ages were spread randomly across the sequencing lanes. Four age groups were formed from the donors: young (average approximately 15 years), middle-aged (just under 40), aged (more than 55) and long-lived (approximately 78). To track age-related changes in TCR beta repertoire diversity, the study relied on deep sequencing normalized with unique cDNA molecular identifiers. Two additional independent replicas of 1 million unique cDNA reads from the same blood draw were analyzed for two donors (one aged 18 to 29 and one aged 80 or older). Study-wide conclusions, independent of this receptor: Estimates of total diversity from one million sequenced T cells were regarded as lower bounds and underestimates. Bulk unsorted PBMC profiling prevented conclusive comparison of naive and antigen-experienced compartments. Donor CMV infection status was unknown, potentially confounding age-related changes in expanded clonotypes. As age increased, observed TCR beta diversity per million T cells dropped in a roughly linear way, and a significant reduction was already evident by age 40. A strong correlation was found between observed TCR beta diversity and the percentage of naive T cells measured by flow cytometry. Compared with the aged group, the long-lived group had more naive CD4+ T cells, fewer expanded clones and increased TCR diversity, suggesting age selection.

Rearrangement joined TRBV20-1 to TRBJ2-5, with an unclear D gene assignment. The origin of this receptor is a woman between 18 and 29 years old in good health. The source material was blood. The DNA sequence is given as TGCAGTGCTAGATCCCGAAAGACCCAGTACTTC. Translated, this is CSARSRKTQYF.